This TCR beta chain comes out of a study of T cell responses to AZD1222 COVID-19 vaccine. The CDR3 has 13 amino acids. Trimming took off 4 bases at V and 2 bases at J, with 8 bases between the two ends. Germline V gene sequence: CDR1 SEHNR, CDR2 FQNEAQ (reference sequence). This table comes from immunoSEQ multiplex PCR, and its TCRdb copy is limited to in-frame clones, with some not included. This sample has 150,000 to 200,000 clones; approximately 92% occur once, and the top ten carry more than 0.85%. Study-wide findings and caveats: The donors showed a predominance of white British ancestry and of females, with possible underestimation of clonal diversity. Repertoire collection took place solely once the T cell response had peaked. Once two AZD1222 doses were given, Spike-specific TCR breadth and depth went up. Only a handful of AZD1222 recipients tested seropositive at baseline.

A word on this clone: Its specificity is unknown.

The chain recombines TRBV7-9 with TRBJ1-1, with D perhaps matching TRBD1 (6 bases). This receptor was identified in an adult who received the MenACWY meningococcal vaccine as a control. The sequencing used peripheral blood, collected 28 days after the second dose of the MenACWY control vaccine. The CDR3 loop is CASSSGTNTEAFF. CDR3 bases: TGTGCCAGCAGCTCGGGGACAAACACTGAAGCTTTCTTT.